The 18 T cell receptor beta chains reported below all come from one sample, sequenced in a study of blood T cells in healthy people across ages (dated by TCRdb to the mid-2010s). Library generation was performed with 5' RACE. For sequencing, an Illumina HiSeq 2500 was employed. The second PCR ran for roughly 7 to 12 cycles and used a J-beta primer mix along with a sample-barcoded 5' primer. In TCRdb, the public reads were trimmed at Q25 with fastp and aligned with MiXCR, with productive beta chains retained. Rows are combined by CDR3 protein, so each entry shows the most common genes and DNA. This sample comprises 1.5 million to 2 million distinct CDR3 sequences, 28% of them detected only once. The ten largest clones take up about 8% of the sample. Sequenced sample: blood. Every receptor here comes from a woman in her twenties or thirties in good health.

CDR3 sequence: CASSLGDRGSYTF. The CDR3 DNA reads TGTGCCAGCAGTTTAGGGGACAGGGGTAGCTACACCTTC. The chain employs TRBV12-3 or TRBV12-4 and TRBJ1-2; 10 bases align to TRBD1. The CDR3 totals 13 residues. Losses at the gene ends were 1 base for V and 9 bases for J; bases not matched to a gene: 2.

The CDR3 nucleotides are TGTGCCAGCAGGGGCGGACGATTGAACACCGGGGAGCTGTTTTTT. Protein: CASRGGRLNTGELFF. The V and J genes are TRBV27 and TRBJ2-2, with D unresolved. CDR3 length: 15 amino acids. Trimming cost V 6 bases and J 1 base, with 12 bases left between them. Germline V gives CDR1 MNHEY, CDR2 SMNVEV (reference sequence).

This clonotype was detected only once. V is TRBV5-1 and J is TRBJ1-2; D remains ambiguous. The CDR3 loop spans 15 amino acids. Germline lookup yields CDR1 SGHRS and CDR2 YFSETQ. V was shortened by 0 bases and J by 2 bases, with 11 bases between the two germline ends. CDR3 sequence reads: CASSLDGLSNYGYTF. In DNA form, the CDR3 reads TGCGCCAGCAGCTTGGATGGACTTTCCAACTATGGCTACACCTTC. Combining the CDR3 with reference TRBV5-1 and TRBJ1-2 gives the whole variable domain KAGVTQTPRYLIKTRGQQVTLSCSPISGHRSVSWYQQTPGQGLQFLFEYFSETQRNKGNFPGRFSGRQFSNSRSEMNVSTLELGDSALYLCASSLDGLSNYGYTFGSGTRLTVV.

The J gene is TRBJ1-6, the V gene TRBV7-6; 7 bases are shared with TRBD1. The CDR3 is made up of 14 amino acids. From germline, CDR1 is SGHVS and CDR2 FNYEAQ. The junction had 7 bases not matched to a gene; V was cut back by 4 bases and J by 10 bases. CDR3 nucleotide sequence: TGTGCCAGCAGCTCCAGACAGGGCAGCTCACCCCTCCACTTT. Translating it yields CASSSRQGSSPLHF. The variable domain in full, completed from reference TRBV7-6 and TRBJ1-6, reads GAGVSQSPRYKVTKRGQDVALRCDPISGHVSLYWYRQALGQGPEFLTYFNYEAQQDKSGLPNDRFSAERPEGSISTLTIQRTEQRDSAMYRCASSSRQGSSPLHFGNGTRLTVT.

The V gene is TRBV18, the J gene TRBJ2-6, with a weak D call TRBD1 (6 bases). This CDR3 comprises 17 residues. Trimming removed 3 bases at V and 0 bases at J, with 12 bases between. Germline CDR1 reads KGHSH; CDR2 reads LQKENI. The CDR3 sequence: CASSPWDTYSGANVLTF. In DNA, the CDR3 is TGTGCCAGCTCACCCTGGGACACCTACTCTGGGGCCAACGTCCTGACTTTC.

J is TRBJ2-4 and V is TRBV12-3 or TRBV12-4, with TRBD1 matching over 7 bases. The junction had 5 bases not matched to a gene; V was cut back by 8 bases and J by 4 bases. The CDR3 runs 13 residues. DNA of the CDR3: TGTGCCAGCGGTACGGGACAGAAAAACATTCAGTACTTC. Translation: CASGTGQKNIQYF.

The chain joins TRBV7-2 to TRBJ2-1, with D unresolved. The CDR3 has 14 amino acids. Trimming removed 4 bases at V and 8 bases at J, with 15 bases between. Looked up from germline, CDR1 is SGHTA and CDR2 is FQGNSA. This CDR3 reads CASSSDWSSDEQFF. The DNA for the CDR3 is TGTGCCAGCAGCTCCGACTGGTCGTCCGATGAGCAGTTCTTC. The variable domain in full, with the rest retrieved from reference TRBV7-2 and TRBJ2-1, is GAGVSQSPSNKVTEKGKDVELRCDPISGHTALYWYRQSLGQGLEFLIYFQGNSAPDKSGLPSDRFSAERTGGSVSTLTIQRTQQEDSAVYLCASSSDWSSDEQFFGPGTRLTVL.

Details on this clonotype: A much larger clone lies one base from this, so it may be a read error. The chain carries TRBV9 and TRBJ2-5, with 9 bases matching TRBD2. Germline CDR1 SGDLS, CDR2 YYNGEE. The CDR3 consists of 17 residues. The CDR3 reads CAGSALAGRGLGETQYF. The DNA for the CDR3 is TGTGCCGGCAGCGCTCTAGCGGGGAGAGGGTTGGGGGAGACCCAGTACTTC.

The chain combines TRBV20-1 with TRBJ2-1; perhaps D is TRBD1 or TRBD2 (6 bases each). CDR3 size: 15 residues. Germline V CDR1 and CDR2: DFQATT, SNEGSKA (reference sequence). The V gene lost 0 bases and the J gene lost 1 base, with 10 bases spanning the gap. The CDR3 sequence is CSARDTGRSYNEQFF. The CDR3 nucleotides read TGCAGTGCTAGAGATACAGGGAGGTCCTACAATGAGCAGTTCTTC.

This clonotype was counted ten times or more. V usage is TRBV7-2 and J usage is TRBJ2-5; D is possibly TRBD2 (5 bases). Trimming cost V 1 base and J 4 bases, with 13 bases left between them. Germline V lookup: CDR1 SGHTA, CDR2 FQGNSA. This CDR3 is built from 15 residues. Here the CDR3 DNA reads TGTGCCAGCAGCTTAGGTCTAGCAATCGTAGAGACCCAGTACTTC. It codes for CASSLGLAIVETQYF.

This clonotype was detected a few times. The chain carries TRBV2 and TRBJ1-5, with 9 bases lining up with TRBD1. With V trimmed by 6 bases and J by 5 bases, 5 bases remained unmatched. The CDR3 sequence is 14 residues long. CDR1 SNHLY and CDR2 FYNNEI come from the germline V gene. CDR3 DNA: TGTGCCAGCAGGGGGACAGGGAGTTATCAGCCCCAGCATTTT. Its protein product is CASRGTGSYQPQHF.

The chain carries TRBV2 and TRBJ1-2; D not certain. CDR3 length equals 14 residues. Between the trimmed V and J ends, which lost 1 base and 4 bases, there was a span of 10 bases. CDR1 SNHLY and CDR2 FYNNEI come from the germline V gene. The CDR3 region is CASSEEWESYGYTF. The CDR3 DNA follows: TGTGCCAGCAGTGAAGAATGGGAGTCCTATGGCTACACCTTC.

V usage is TRBV12-5 and J usage is TRBJ2-5; D is uncertain. V was shortened by 4 bases and J by 11 bases, with 14 bases between the two germline ends. This CDR3 comprises 12 residues. CDR1 and CDR2 (germline): LGHNT, FRNRAP. The CDR3 DNA reads TGTGCTAGTGGTTCCAACTACAATGAGCAGTACTTC. It specifies CASGSNYNEQYF.

This clonotype showed up many times. The chain has TRBV12-3 or TRBV12-4 and TRBJ1-2; 10 bases align to TRBD1. The V segment lost 1 base and the J segment 3 bases; nucleotides outside the gene matches: 5. The CDR3 has 16 residues. CDR3 sequence (DNA): TGTGCCAGCAGTTTAGAGATCGGGACAGGGGACTATGGCTACACCTTC. Encoded protein: CASSLEIGTGDYGYTF.

The genes are TRBV4-2 and TRBJ2-7, with 8 bases fitting TRBD1. V gave up 1 base and J gave up 7 bases; unmatched junction bases: 9. The germline V gene encodes CDR1 LGHNA and CDR2 YNFKEQ. The CDR3 loop spans 15 amino acids. CDR3 DNA: TGTGCCAGCAGCCAAGCCCGGACAGGGCTTGGGGAGCAGTACTTC. Translated: CASSQARTGLGEQYF.

In the case of this clonotype: The junction and the germline gene differ at one end; a read error may be behind it. The chain employs TRBV5-1 and TRBJ1-2; D is undetermined. Per germline, CDR1 SGHRS and CDR2 YFSETQ. The CDR3 spans 11 residues. The DNA for the CDR3 is TGCGCCAGCAGCTTCGGTGATGGCCACACCTTC. Amino acid sequence: CASSFGDGHTF.

This clonotype was observed at least ten times. This sequence joins TRBV5-1 and TRBJ2-7; 9 bases are shared with TRBD1. This CDR3 is 14 amino acids long. Germline V CDR1 and CDR2: SGHRS, YFSETQ. The trim removed 0 bases at V and 5 bases at J, leaving 3 bases unmatched. The CDR3 DNA sequence: TGCGCCAGCAGCTTGGACAGGGGGCAAAACGAGCAGTACTTC. Amino acids: CASSLDRGQNEQYF. The variable domain in full, with the rest retrieved from reference TRBV5-1 and TRBJ2-7, is KAGVTQTPRYLIKTRGQQVTLSCSPISGHRSVSWYQQTPGQGLQFLFEYFSETQRNKGNFPGRFSGRQFSNSRSEMNVSTLELGDSALYLCASSLDRGQNEQYFGPGTRLTVT.

On this clonotype: A read error may explain this, as a much larger clone is one base away. The chain couples TRBV7-9 to TRBJ2-1; D is possibly TRBD1 or TRBD2 (6 bases each). This CDR3 contains 15 residues. V was shortened by 4 bases and J by 10 bases, with 20 bases between the two germline ends. Looked up from germline, CDR1 is SEHNR and CDR2 is FQNEAQ (reference sequence). This CDR3 is CASSSGGGRAYEQFF. The CDR3 coding sequence is TGTGCCAGCAGCTCAGGAGGGGGGCGGGCCTACGAGCAGTTCTTC.